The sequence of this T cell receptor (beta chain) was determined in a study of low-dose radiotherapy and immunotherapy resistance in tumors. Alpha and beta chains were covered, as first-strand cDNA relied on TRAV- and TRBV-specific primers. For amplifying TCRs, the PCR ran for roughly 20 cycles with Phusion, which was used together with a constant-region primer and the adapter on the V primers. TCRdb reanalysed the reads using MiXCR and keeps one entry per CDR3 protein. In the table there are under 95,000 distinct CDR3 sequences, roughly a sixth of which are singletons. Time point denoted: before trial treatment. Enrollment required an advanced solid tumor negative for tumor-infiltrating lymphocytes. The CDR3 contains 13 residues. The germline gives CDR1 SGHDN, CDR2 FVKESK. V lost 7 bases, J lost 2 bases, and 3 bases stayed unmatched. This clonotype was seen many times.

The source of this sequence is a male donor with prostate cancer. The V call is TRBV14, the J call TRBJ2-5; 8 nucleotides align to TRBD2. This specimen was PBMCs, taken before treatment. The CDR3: CASNAGGQETQYF. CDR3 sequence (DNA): TGTGCCAGCAACGCGGGGGGACAAGAGACCCAGTACTTC.